Listed here are 14 T cell receptor beta chains from one sample, sequenced in a study of tumor and adjacent non-tumor tissue in lung cancer. Three rounds of nested PCR, following a modified ARM-PCR protocol, produced the TCRbeta library. TCRdb reprocessed the multiplex PCR reads with MiXCR, giving one entry per CDR3 protein. The data contain over 110,000 distinct CDR3 sequences, around 61% of them singletons. The template was RNA from unsorted bulk tissue. Sequencing was carried out using lung tumor tissue. These TCRs come from a man in his fifties or sixties with small cell lung cancer.

In nucleotides, the CDR3 is TGTGCCAGCAGCCGGACAGGGGGCGCGACTAACTATGGCTACACCTTC. This codes for CASSRTGGATNYGYTF. The chain uses TRBV7-2 and TRBJ1-2; 11 nucleotides align to TRBD1. V was clipped by 5 bases and J by 0 bases; unmatched bases: 5. Germline V gives CDR1 SGHTA, CDR2 FQGNSA. The CDR3 runs to 16 residues.

The chain carries TRBV21-1 and TRBJ2-1; the D call in the table, TRBD1, was not verified against the DNA. TRBV21-1 counts as a pseudogene. CDR3 length: 15 amino acids. DNA for the CDR3: TGTGTCAGCAGCCCTCTCCGACCCGGGAGGAATGAGCAGTTCTTC. This translates into CVSSPLRPGRNEQFF.

Points on this clonotype: A much larger clone lies one base from this, so it may be a read error. V is TRBV20-1 and J is TRBJ2-3; possibly TRBD2 for D (6 bases). The germline V gene has CDR1 DFQATT and CDR2 SNEGSKA (reference sequence). The CDR3 loop spans 15 amino acids. CDR3 bases: TGCAGTACTAGGGACTTCCGGCGATATACAGATACGCAGTATTTT. Amino acid sequence: CSTRDFRRYTDTQYF.

The chain couples TRBV6-2 or TRBV6-3 to TRBJ2-1, with 9 positions matching TRBD2. The V segment lost 5 bases and the J segment 3 bases; nucleotides outside the gene matches: 5. CDR3 length: 15 amino acids. The germline V gene encodes CDR1 MNHEY and CDR2 SVGEGT. The CDR3 DNA reads TGTGCCAGCAGTACACTAGCGGGCGTCTACAATGAGCAGTTCTTC. Its translation is CASSTLAGVYNEQFF.

This clonotype was detected only once. The chain couples TRBV12-3 or TRBV12-4 to TRBJ2-2; D may be TRBD1 or TRBD2 (5 bases each). V shed 6 bases and J shed 6 bases, with 11 bases lying between them. This CDR3 spans 13 amino acids. CDR3 protein: CASSSWGSGELFF. CDR3 DNA sequence: TGTGCCAGCAGCTCATGGGGGTCCGGGGAGCTGTTTTTT.

This clonotype was seen once. This chain connects TRBV20-1 to TRBJ1-2, with D maybe TRBD1 (5 bases). V dropped 0 bases and J dropped 10 bases, with 24 bases sitting between them. This CDR3 is 16 amino acids long. CDR1 DFQATT and CDR2 SNEGSKA come from the germline V gene (reference sequence). The CDR3 bases are TGCAGTGCTAGAGATCGAAGGACGGGGGATTTGCGGGACTACACCTTC. It specifies CSARDRRTGDLRDYTF.

This clonotype was recorded once. V gene TRBV5-5 combines with J gene TRBJ1-6; D gene uncertain. Trimming removed 4 bases from V and 11 bases from J, with 16 bases in between. The CDR3 is 14 amino acids. The germline V gene encodes CDR1 SGHKS and CDR2 YYEKEE (reference sequence). The CDR3, as DNA: TGTGCCAGCAGCATCGGACTGGTCTCAGCACCCCTCCACTTT. Its translation: CASSIGLVSAPLHF. The whole variable domain, remainder taken from reference TRBV5-5 and TRBJ1-6, is DAGVTQSPTHLIKTRGQQVTLRCSPISGHKSVSWYQQVLGQGPQFIFQYYEKEERGRGNFPDRFSARQFPNYSSELNVNALLLGDSALYLCASSIGLVSAPLHFGNGTRLTVT.

This sequence joins TRBV6-1 and TRBJ2-3, with a weak D call TRBD1 (5 bases). The last part of the DNA fits TRBJ1-5 better; the J call may be wrong. Germline V gene lookup returns CDR1 MNHNS and CDR2 SASEGT. The CDR3 consists of 15 residues. CDR3 protein: CASSEWGYSIDTQHF. In DNA, the CDR3 is TGTGCCAGCAGCGAGTGGGGGTATAGCATAGATACGCAGCATTTT.

With respect to this clonotype: This may come from a read error, since a much larger clone is one base off. The chain links TRBV20-1 to TRBJ2-1; 12 nucleotides line up with TRBD2. The CDR3 consists of 13 residues. Germline CDR1 and CDR2: DFQATT and SNEGSKA (reference sequence). CDR3 sequence: CRDLAGGPVEQFF. CDR3 nucleotides: TGCAGGGATCTAGCGGGAGGGCCGGTCGAGCAGTTCTTC.

This clonotype was seen a single time. The junction does not match germline at one end; this may be a read error. The gene calls are TRBV12-3 or TRBV12-4 and TRBJ2-5; 7 nucleotides agree with TRBD2. The CDR3 runs 16 residues. CDR3 DNA: TGTGCCAGCAGTTTAGGACTAGCCCCAACCGGAGAGATCCAGTACTTC. It encodes CASSLGLAPTGEIQYF.

A note on this clonotype: A much larger clone lies one base from this, so it may be a read error. The rearrangement links TRBV6-2 or TRBV6-3 to TRBJ2-5; possible D gene TRBD2, 5 bases. Germline assignment: CDR1 MNHEY and CDR2 SVGEGT. Trimming removed 7 bases from V and 10 bases from J, with 22 bases in between. This CDR3 contains 14 residues. The CDR3 loop is CASTFALRPGIQYF. CDR3 DNA sequence: TGTGCCAGCACATTCGCCCTCCGACCGGGGATCCAGTACTTC.

Remarks on this clonotype: It is likely a read error, because the conserved phenylalanine at the end of the CDR3 is missing. V and J are TRBV12-3 or TRBV12-4 and TRBJ2-7, with D uncertain. This CDR3 contains 14 residues. V was trimmed by 5 bases and J by 3 bases, leaving 14 bases between them. The CDR3 loop reads CASSARWSFYEQYL. The CDR3, as DNA: TGTGCCAGCAGTGCCCGGTGGAGCTTCTACGAGCAGTACCTC.

The sample holds one count of this clonotype. The V gene is TRBV12-3 or TRBV12-4, the J gene TRBJ1-1, with TRBD1 as a possible D gene (6 bases). The CDR3 is 13 residues long. Trimming left V 7 bases short and J 1 base short, with 10 bases between. CDR3 nucleotide sequence: TGTGCCAGCATAAAACAGGGGAACACTGAAGCTTTCTTT. This gives the protein CASIKQGNTEAFF.

The table lists this clonotype with many counts. The chain is built from TRBV5-1 and TRBJ2-1; weak D call: TRBD2 (6 bases). V lost 0 bases and J lost 9, with 7 bases in between. CDR1 and CDR2 (germline): SGHRS, YFSETQ. The CDR3 length is 12 residues. CDR3 DNA: TGCGCCAGCAGCTTGGCAGCGGGTGAGCAGTTCTTC. Amino acids: CASSLAAGEQFF.